This T cell receptor (beta chain) is from a study of T cell repertoires in cytomegalovirus infection (dated by TCRdb to 2018 to 2020). Regarding the complete study: Because public TCR beta signatures pointed to carriage of CMV infection together with the matching HLA type, the HLA type of each donor mattered for the analysis. Findings and caveats that apply to the study as a whole: Carriers of CMV infection plus the relevant HLA type were discriminated by the cumulative frequency of public TCR beta family members in the study cohort and in an independent approximately 350-donor cohort. In the ex vivo response, HLA-C-restricted CMV-specific TCR beta clonotypes were dominant, and in two of eight donors the single most frequent clonotype came from this HLA-C-restricted group.

For sequencing, an Illumina HiSeq 1500 was employed. The public reads were reprocessed in TCRdb via fastp at Q25 and MiXCR, keeping in-frame beta chains. Rows merge per CDR3 protein into single entries with the most common DNA and genes. This sample gives a few hundred thousand distinct CDR3 sequences in total; 17% of them show up just once. The top ten hold around 12% of the sample. The CDR3 sequence holds 12 residues, the cysteine and phenylalanine included. The CDR3 DNA has 36 bases and is translated from base 1. CDR1 and CDR2 (SGHDT, YYEEEE) derive from the germline V gene. The junction carries 11 bases between V and J, which are trimmed by 4 bases and 9 bases respectively. Details on this clonotype: Its antigen has not been determined. No qualities accompany the bases; no much larger clone lies one base away.

The specimen was PBMCs. The rearrangement combines TRBV5-6 with TRBJ2-1, with a weak D call of TRBD1 (5 bases match). This receptor was taken from a human donor in good health (CMV status not recorded). Some clones in this sample may be carry-over from other donors' samples. The DNA is as follows: TGTGCCAGCAGCCCAGGGTTTACTGAGCAGTTCTTC. This codes for CASSPGFTEQFF.